This T cell receptor beta chain was sequenced for a study of blood T cell repertoires in COVID-19. Overall study context: Both acute and convalescent COVID-19 samples were obtained from the United States, Italy and Spain. Sources were T cells, B-cell-depleted T cells, or PBMCs; the material itself was cDNA or gDNA.

Study processing details: Using reference gene primer amplification, nucleated cell counts were estimated. Measured with immunoSEQ multiplex PCR; TCRdb has only the in-frame clones, and not every one. V, J and clone size reflect that table, while D and trimming were determined from the DNA. Of around 82,000 clones in the sample, about 91% were seen once. The CDR3 runs to 14 residues. V gave up 6 bases and J gave up 3 bases; unmatched junction bases: 6. In germline, CDR1 is MNHEY, CDR2 SVGAGI. This sequence originates from a man aged 70-80 years with active or convalescent COVID-19. The sequenced material came from peripheral blood. The chain carries TRBV6-5 and TRBJ1-2, with 8 bases lining up with TRBD1. The CDR3 DNA reads as TGTGCCAGCAGACGGACAGGGTGGGACTATGGCTACACCTTC. Amino acids: CASRRTGWDYGYTF.